The present T cell receptor beta chain was sequenced within a study of glioma-infiltrating T cells. Trimming took 3 bases from V and 0 from J, leaving 6 bases between them. The CDR3 has 14 residues. From germline, CDR1 is LNHDA and CDR2 SQIVND (reference sequence). Amplification of TCR alpha and beta CDR3 regions from RNA used iRepertoire nested multiplex PCR. TCRdb reanalysed the multiplex PCR reads using MiXCR and keeps one entry per CDR3 protein. The sample has tens of thousands of distinct CDR3 sequences, 20% to 25% seen once; the top ten hold 6.7%. This clonotype was recorded many times. The sequence came from a human donor with low-grade glioma or glioblastoma, undergoing nonglioma brain surgery, or in good health (not recorded which). The chain recombines TRBV19 with TRBJ1-5, with D tentatively TRBD1 (5 bases). Sequenced sample: glioma tissue, nonneoplastic brain tissue, or PBMCs (not recorded which). CDR3 bases: TGTGCCAGTAGTATCGGACATAGCAATCAGCCCCAGCATTTT. Translating it yields CASSIGHSNQPQHF.